The rows below give T cell receptor beta chains drawn from one sample of a study of shared clonotypes between healthy human individuals. Here immunoSEQ multiplex PCR was the method, and the copy in TCRdb shows in-frame clones only, minus some. The repertoire holds under 2.5 million clones, roughly 92% seen once, with around 0.4% in the top ten. The sample was naive CD4+ T cells from PBMCs. The source is a man between 18 and 35 years old in good health. Some clones in this sample may be carry-over from other donors' samples. Each CDR3 is given with its conserved first and last residue. The D gene is left open where the match is weak. Size values are once, few and many counts, or a class for expanded clones, and some rows have none.

clone_size: few
v_call: TRBV5-1
j_call: TRBJ1-2
d_call: -
cdr3_aa: CASSLGSPRYYGYTF
cdr3_nt: TGCGCCAGCAGCTTGGGCTCCCCCAGATACTATGGCTACACCTTC

clone_size: -
v_call: TRBV9
j_call: TRBJ1-2
d_call: -
cdr3_aa: CASSGGSDRGYGYTF
cdr3_nt: TGTGCCAGCAGCGGCGGTTCGGATAGGGGCTATGGCTACACCTTC

clone_size: -
v_call: TRBV6-5
j_call: TRBJ1-1
d_call: -
cdr3_aa: CASSYRLNTEAFF
cdr3_nt: TGTGCCAGCAGTTACCGGCTGAACACTGAAGCTTTCTTT

clone_size: -
v_call: TRBV6-6
j_call: TRBJ2-1
d_call: -
cdr3_aa: CASTKQGTGHNEQFF
cdr3_nt: TGTGCCAGCACCAAACAGGGCACGGGACACAATGAGCAGTTCTTC

clone_size: -
v_call: TRBV9
j_call: TRBJ2-1
d_call: TRBD2
cdr3_aa: CASSVDGRADNEQFF
cdr3_nt: TGTGCCAGCAGCGTAGACGGGAGGGCAGACAATGAGCAGTTCTTC

clone_size: -
v_call: TRBV20-1
j_call: TRBJ1-3
d_call: -
cdr3_aa: CSAGTGNTIYF
cdr3_nt: TGCAGTGCCGGAACTGGAAACACCATATATTTT

clone_size: -
v_call: TRBV29-1
j_call: TRBJ2-3
d_call: -
cdr3_aa: CSVTGTSTDTQYF
cdr3_nt: TGCAGCGTGACAGGAACTAGCACAGATACGCAGTATTTT

clone_size: -
v_call: TRBV27
j_call: TRBJ1-1
d_call: -
cdr3_aa: CARRGTEAFF
cdr3_nt: TGTGCCCGGCGGGGGACTGAAGCTTTCTTT

clone_size: -
v_call: TRBV30
j_call: TRBJ1-1
d_call: -
cdr3_aa: CAWSAGRTNTEAFF
cdr3_nt: TGTGCCTGGAGTGCGGGACGGACGAACACTGAAGCTTTCTTT

clone_size: few
v_call: TRBV27
j_call: TRBJ1-1
d_call: -
cdr3_aa: CASSPLGIPNTEAFF
cdr3_nt: TGTGCCAGCAGTCCCCTCGGGATTCCGAACACTGAAGCTTTCTTT

clone_size: -
v_call: TRBV29-1
j_call: TRBJ2-1
d_call: -
cdr3_aa: CSVSYSGRWGEQFF
cdr3_nt: TGCAGCGTCAGCTACTCGGGACGGTGGGGTGAGCAGTTCTTC

clone_size: -
v_call: TRBV29-1
j_call: TRBJ2-6
d_call: -
cdr3_aa: CSVSSQGANVLTF
cdr3_nt: TGCAGCGTCTCCAGTCAGGGGGCCAACGTCCTGACTTTC

clone_size: -
v_call: TRBV7-9
j_call: TRBJ2-3
d_call: -
cdr3_aa: CASSLGPSATSTDTQYF
cdr3_nt: TGTGCCAGCAGCTTAGGGCCTAGCGCGACTAGCACAGATACGCAGTATTTT

clone_size: -
v_call: TRBV25-1
j_call: TRBJ2-1
d_call: -
cdr3_aa: CASSAPGFSYNEQFF
cdr3_nt: TGTGCCAGCAGCGCCCCGGGGTTTTCTTACAATGAGCAGTTCTTC

clone_size: -
v_call: TRBV5-1
j_call: TRBJ2-1
d_call: TRBD2
cdr3_aa: CASAPQGLASDEQFF
cdr3_nt: TGCGCCAGCGCACCCCAGGGACTAGCGAGTGATGAGCAGTTCTTC

clone_size: -
v_call: TRBV5-1
j_call: TRBJ1-1
d_call: TRBD1
cdr3_aa: CASSTGQGGTEAFF
cdr3_nt: TGCGCCAGCAGCACCGGACAGGGTGGCACTGAAGCTTTCTTT

clone_size: -
v_call: TRBV11-3
j_call: TRBJ2-1
d_call: -
cdr3_aa: CASSPWRGNEQFF
cdr3_nt: TGTGCCAGCAGCCCATGGAGGGGCAATGAGCAGTTCTTC

clone_size: -
v_call: TRBV5-4
j_call: TRBJ2-5
d_call: TRBD1
cdr3_aa: CASSLGGTGQETQYF
cdr3_nt: TGTGCCAGCAGCTTGGGAGGGACAGGGCAAGAGACCCAGTACTTC

clone_size: once
v_call: TRBV28
j_call: TRBJ1-2
d_call: TRBD1
cdr3_aa: CASSDRGGYTF
cdr3_nt: TGTGCCAGCAGCGACAGGGGGGGCTACACCTTC

clone_size: -
v_call: TRBV5-1
j_call: TRBJ1-2
d_call: -
cdr3_aa: CASSFSGTSRVYGYTF
cdr3_nt: TGCGCCAGCAGCTTCTCCGGGACTTCTAGGGTCTATGGCTACACCTTC

clone_size: -
v_call: TRBV7-3
j_call: TRBJ2-1
d_call: TRBD2
cdr3_aa: CASSLQGLAGGRNEQFF
cdr3_nt: TGTGCCAGCAGCCTTCAGGGACTAGCGGGAGGGCGGAATGAGCAGTTCTTC

clone_size: -
v_call: TRBV7-8
j_call: TRBJ2-2
d_call: TRBD1
cdr3_aa: CASRLTGGTGELFF
cdr3_nt: TGTGCCAGCAGACTGACAGGGGGCACCGGGGAGCTGTTTTTT

clone_size: -
v_call: TRBV7-9
j_call: TRBJ2-1
d_call: -
cdr3_aa: CASSQGRNEQFF
cdr3_nt: TGTGCCAGCAGCCAAGGCCGCAATGAGCAGTTCTTC

clone_size: -
v_call: TRBV27
j_call: TRBJ2-6
d_call: -
cdr3_aa: CASSLFRTVSGANVLTF
cdr3_nt: TGTGCCAGCAGTTTATTCAGGACAGTCTCTGGGGCCAACGTCCTGACTTTC

clone_size: few
v_call: TRBV18
j_call: TRBJ1-2
d_call: -
cdr3_aa: CASASYSGDYGYTF
cdr3_nt: TGTGCCAGCGCCTCGTATTCGGGGGACTATGGCTACACCTTC

clone_size: -
v_call: TRBV18
j_call: TRBJ2-1
d_call: -
cdr3_aa: CASSPQAVYYNEQFF
cdr3_nt: TGTGCCAGCTCACCCCAAGCGGTGTACTACAATGAGCAGTTCTTC

clone_size: -
v_call: TRBV19
j_call: TRBJ1-1
d_call: -
cdr3_aa: CASSGRPNTEAFF
cdr3_nt: TGTGCCAGTAGCGGCAGGCCTAACACTGAAGCTTTCTTT

clone_size: few
v_call: TRBV18
j_call: TRBJ1-2
d_call: TRBD1
cdr3_aa: CASSLGTAYGYTF
cdr3_nt: TGTGCCAGCTCACTCGGGACAGCCTATGGCTACACCTTC

clone_size: -
v_call: TRBV6-5
j_call: TRBJ1-1
d_call: -
cdr3_aa: CASSYSEQVNTEAFF
cdr3_nt: TGTGCCAGCAGTTATTCCGAACAGGTGAACACTGAAGCTTTCTTT